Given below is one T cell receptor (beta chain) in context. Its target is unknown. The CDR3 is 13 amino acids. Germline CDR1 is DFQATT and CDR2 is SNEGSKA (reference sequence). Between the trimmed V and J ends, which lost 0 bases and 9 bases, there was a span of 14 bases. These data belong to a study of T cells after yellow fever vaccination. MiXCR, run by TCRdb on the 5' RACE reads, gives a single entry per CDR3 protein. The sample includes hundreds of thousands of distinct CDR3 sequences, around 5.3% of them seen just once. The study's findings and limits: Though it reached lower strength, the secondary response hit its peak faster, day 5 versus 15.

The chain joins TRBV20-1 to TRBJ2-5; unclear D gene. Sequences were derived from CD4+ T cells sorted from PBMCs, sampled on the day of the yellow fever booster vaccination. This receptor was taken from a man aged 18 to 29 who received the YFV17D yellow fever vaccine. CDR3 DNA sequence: TGCAGTGCTAGAGACGGTACCGATGGGGCCCAGTACTTC. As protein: CSARDGTDGAQYF.